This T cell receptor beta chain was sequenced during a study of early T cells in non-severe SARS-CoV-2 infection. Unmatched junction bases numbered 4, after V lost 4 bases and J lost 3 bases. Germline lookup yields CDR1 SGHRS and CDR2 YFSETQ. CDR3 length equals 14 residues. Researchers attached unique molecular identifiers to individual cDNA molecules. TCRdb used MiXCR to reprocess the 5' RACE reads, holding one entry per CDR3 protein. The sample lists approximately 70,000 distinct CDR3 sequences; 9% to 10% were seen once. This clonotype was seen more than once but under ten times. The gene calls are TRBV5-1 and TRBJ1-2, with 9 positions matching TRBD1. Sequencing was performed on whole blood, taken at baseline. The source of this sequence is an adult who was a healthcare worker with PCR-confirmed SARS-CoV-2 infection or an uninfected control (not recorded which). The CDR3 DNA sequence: TGCGCCAGCAGCCAACAGGGGGCTGACTATGGCTACACCTTC. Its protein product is CASSQQGADYGYTF.